This T cell receptor beta chain originates from a study of T cell responses to AZD1222 COVID-19 vaccine (dated by TCRdb to 2020 to 2022). Concerning the study at large: AZD1222 recipients whose second dose came at about 4 weeks and those whose second dose came at about 12 weeks were combined into one group, since spike-specific TCR depth and breadth did not differ between the two schedules. TCR sequencing covered roughly 230 trial participants: about 210 given two doses of AZD1222 and approximately 26 given two doses of MenACWY control vaccine. Trial participants were enrolled into age subgroups of 18-55, 56-69 and 70-plus years, which contained around 140, 26 and 57 TCR-sequenced participants, respectively.

The CDR3 regions of human TCRbeta chains were analyzed by immunosequencing. The source study handled its data this way. TCRs in the repertoires were matched against a reference library of SARS-CoV-2-specific TCRs that had been generated with the MIRA antigen-specificity platform. Breadth was defined as the fraction of unique TCRs that were SARS-CoV-2-associated, and depth was defined as the fraction of total T cells that were SARS-CoV-2-associated. Using the MIRA data, each spike-specific TCR was mapped to the spike region that the TCR reacts to and placed in a CD4 or CD8 class. Log10-transformed breadth and depth values were compared by one-way ANOVA with Sidak's multiple comparisons tests. Here the immuneACCESS table is served through TCRdb, limited to in-frame sequences with V and J called. Missing clones are a known gap in these copies; in checked studies unresolved V genes cover under half, and the rest lacks a known reason. The D gene and trimming were derived from the DNA, and the V and J assignments and clone size from that table. This sample lists some 96,000 clones; about 87% were detected once. About 1.7% of the sample rests with the top ten.

Points the paper makes about the study in general: Because no samples from the day 14 peak response were available, repertoires could be characterized only after the peak T cell response. Conclusions about previously exposed vaccinees were limited because only six or seven AZD1222 recipients were SARS-CoV-2 seropositive at baseline. In the small 56-69-year group, the increase in depth fell short of significance, most likely because of low power. The whole spike protein was spanned by vaccine-associated CD4 TCRs, and dominant responses were seen in regions 160-218 and 743-854. Spike-specific TCR breadth and depth rose significantly after two AZD1222 doses compared with day 0 and with MenACWY recipients. Participants were mostly white British and included more females than males, and it was suggested by the authors that clonal diversity may have been underestimated. Reportedly, close to half of the unique spike-specific TCRs recognized epitopes lying outside the regions that are mutated in the B.1.351 and B.1.1.7 variants.

The sample's time point, from its label and the paper: baseline before first vaccination. Samples from vaccinated people were obtained from the UK trials COV001 and COV002, which included a single-blind randomized controlled phase 2/3 trial of AZD1222 (ChAdOx1 nCoV-19) in healthy adults. Trial participant PBMC samples were collected at day 0 and day 28 after the second dose for TCRbeta chain sequencing. The CDR3 sequence holds 18 residues, the cysteine and phenylalanine included. The read is trimmed to its CDR3 DNA, 54 bases read in frame from base 1. V loses 0 bases, J loses 4 bases, and the germline ends lie 18 bases apart. CDR1 and CDR2, looked up from the germline V gene, are WSHSY and SAAADI. Remarks on this clone: What antigen it recognizes has not been identified. Base qualities were left out, and no much larger clone turns up one base away.

The V and J genes are TRBV10-2 and TRBJ2-2; the D gene is perhaps TRBD2, from 6 matching bases. The source was peripheral blood, collected on day 0 of AZD1222 vaccination. The receptor was isolated from an adult in good health. The CDR3: CASSESSLAPPGTGELFF. In nucleotide form, the sequence is TGCGCCAGCAGTGAGTCCTCTCTAGCGCCCCCGGGCACCGGGGAGCTGTTTTTT.